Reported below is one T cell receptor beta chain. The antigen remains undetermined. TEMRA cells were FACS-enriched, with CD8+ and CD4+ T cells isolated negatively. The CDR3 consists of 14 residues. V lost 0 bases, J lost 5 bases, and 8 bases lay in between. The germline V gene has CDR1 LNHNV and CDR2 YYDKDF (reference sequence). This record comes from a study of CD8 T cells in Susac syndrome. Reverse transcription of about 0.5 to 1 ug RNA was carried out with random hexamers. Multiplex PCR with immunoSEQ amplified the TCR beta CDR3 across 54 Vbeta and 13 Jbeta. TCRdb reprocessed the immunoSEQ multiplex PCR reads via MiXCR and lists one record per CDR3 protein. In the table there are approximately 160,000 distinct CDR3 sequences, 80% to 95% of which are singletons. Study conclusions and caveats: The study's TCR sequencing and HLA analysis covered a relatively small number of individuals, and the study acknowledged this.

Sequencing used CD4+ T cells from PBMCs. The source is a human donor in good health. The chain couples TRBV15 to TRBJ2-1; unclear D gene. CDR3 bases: TGTGCCACCAGCAGAGATGCCTTCGACAATGAGCAGTTCTTC. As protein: CATSRDAFDNEQFF. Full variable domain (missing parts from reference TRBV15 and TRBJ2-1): DAMVIQNPRYQVTQFGKPVTLSCSQTLNHNVMYWYQQKSSQAPKLLFHYYDKDFNNEADTPDNFQSRRPNTSFCFLDIRSPGLGDTAMYLCATSRDAFDNEQFFGPGTRLTVL.